These 20 T cell receptor beta chains originate from one sample sequenced in a study of cytomegalovirus exposure and HLA in healthy donors. Clones were read by immunoSEQ multiplex PCR, and TCRdb kept only the in-frame ones, dropping some. The table records about 330,000 clones, roughly 87% of them present only once. Sequenced input: PBMCs. These receptor sequences come from a woman aged 25 to 45 in good health and CMV-seropositive.

The chain uses TRBV9 and TRBJ1-3, with D possibly being TRBD1 (5 bases). Germline assignment: CDR1 SGDLS and CDR2 YYNGEE. V gave up 4 bases and J gave up 2 bases, with 22 bases separating them. The CDR3 covers 18 residues. CDR3 coding DNA: TGTGCCAGCAGCATCAACTACAGGCCCGACCTAACTGGAAACACCATATATTTT. This translates into CASSINYRPDLTGNTIYF.

The V call is TRBV5-1, the J call TRBJ1-4; D is uncertain. CDR3 size: 14 residues. Trimming took 1 base from V and 1 from J, leaving 5 bases between them. Germline loops: CDR1 SGHRS, CDR2 YFSETQ. The CDR3 DNA reads as TGCGCCAGCAGCTTGAGGGAAACTAATGAAAAACTGTTTTTT. Translating gives CASSLRETNEKLFF.

CDR3: CASSLLREGRSEQFF. In DNA, the CDR3 is TGTGCCAGCAGCTTATTGCGGGAGGGCCGGAGTGAGCAGTTCTTC. The chain uses TRBV11-2 and TRBJ2-1; the match to TRBD2 covers 9 bases. CDR1 is SGHAT, CDR2 FQNNGV, per germline. This CDR3 comprises 15 residues. V lost 2 bases to trimming and J lost 9 bases; unmatched junction nucleotides: 8. The full variable domain, with the rest looked up from reference TRBV11-2 and TRBJ2-1, is EAGVAQSPRYKIIEKRQSVAFWCNPISGHATLYWYQQILGQGPKLLIQFQNNGVVDDSQLPKDRFSAERLKGVDSTLKIQPAKLEDSAVYLCASSLLREGRSEQFFGPGTRLTVL.

The chain combines TRBV27 with TRBJ2-5, with D possibly being TRBD2 (7 bases). Germline V lookup: CDR1 MNHEY, CDR2 SMNVEV (reference sequence). The CDR3 is 14 amino acids. Trimming cost V 7 bases and J 4 bases, with 16 bases left between them. The CDR3 DNA reads as TGTGCCAGCACCAAAAGGGGGGGCAGAGAGACCCAGTACTTC. Encoded protein: CASTKRGGRETQYF.

This clone came up once. This chain links TRBV7-2 with TRBJ2-1, with unresolved D. The germline V gene encodes CDR1 SGHTA and CDR2 FQGNSA. There are 11 residues in the CDR3. The ends were cut back, 5 bases at V and 14 bases at J, with 13 bases in the middle. The CDR3 DNA sequence: TGTGCCAGCAGCCCGAGTTATGACAAGTTCTTC. As protein: CASSPSYDKFF.

This sequence joins TRBV30 and TRBJ2-3, with 7 bases that match TRBD1. CDR1 and CDR2 from the germline V gene are GTSNPN and SVGIG (reference sequence). The CDR3 consists of 14 residues. V lost 6 bases and J lost 2; bases outside the gene matches: 8. The CDR3 coding sequence is TGTGCCTGTACCGGGACAGAAGCCACAGATACGCAGTATTTT. This codes for CACTGTEATDTQYF.

V usage is TRBV7-6 and J usage is TRBJ2-1; D may be TRBD1 (6 bases). V lost 2 bases, J lost 6 bases, and 8 bases lay in between. Germline V lookup: CDR1 SGHVS, CDR2 FNYEAQ. The CDR3 is 13 residues long. The CDR3 DNA is TGTGCCAGCAGCTTAAACAGGGTCAATGAGCAGTTCTTC. Its translation is CASSLNRVNEQFF.

V and J are TRBV27 and TRBJ2-3; D ambiguous. The V end was cut by 7 bases, the J end by 1 base, with 6 bases between. This CDR3 is built from 12 residues. Germline V gene data show CDR1 as MNHEY and CDR2 as SMNVEV (reference sequence). CDR3 bases: TGTGCCAGCATTTCCCGCACAGATACGCAGTATTTT. Its protein is CASISRTDTQYF.

This rearrangement joins TRBV4-1 to TRBJ2-2, with a tentative D call TRBD1 (5 bases). The CDR3 is 17 amino acids. Germline CDR1 MGHRA, CDR2 YSYEKL. The V and J ends lost 0 bases and 0 bases respectively, with 11 bases between them. CDR3 amino acids: CASSQDFRAANTGELFF. For the CDR3, the DNA is TGCGCCAGCAGCCAAGATTTCAGGGCAGCGAACACCGGGGAGCTGTTTTTT.

The genes are TRBV4-2 and TRBJ2-7, with 13 bases aligning to TRBD2. The length of the CDR3 is 17 residues. With V trimmed by 0 bases and J by 3 bases, 5 bases remained unmatched. Germline loops: CDR1 LGHNA, CDR2 YNFKEQ. CDR3 bases: TGTGCCAGCAGCCAAGAAGGGACTAGCGGGAATATCTACGAGCAGTACTTC. Protein product: CASSQEGTSGNIYEQYF.

The gene calls are TRBV5-1 and TRBJ2-2; no clear D gene. The CDR3 is made up of 15 amino acids. Trimming stripped 1 base from V and 1 base from J, with 8 bases between. Germline CDR1 is SGHRS and CDR2 is YFSETQ. CDR3 sequence: CASSLTQLNTGELFF. CDR3 coding DNA: TGCGCCAGCAGCTTGACCCAGTTGAACACCGGGGAGCTGTTTTTT.

The DNA of the CDR3 is TGTGCCAGCAGCCCTAACGAGGGACATTACTCCTACAATGAGCAGTTCTTC. As protein: CASSPNEGHYSYNEQFF. V and J are TRBV7-6 and TRBJ2-1; D is possibly TRBD1 (6 bases). V lost 5 bases to trimming and J lost 0 bases, with 17 bases between them. Germline lookup yields CDR1 SGHVS and CDR2 FNYEAQ. The CDR3 has 17 residues. The variable domain in full, with the rest retrieved from reference TRBV7-6 and TRBJ2-1, is GAGVSQSPRYKVTKRGQDVALRCDPISGHVSLYWYRQALGQGPEFLTYFNYEAQQDKSGLPNDRFSAERPEGSISTLTIQRTEQRDSAMYRCASSPNEGHYSYNEQFFGPGTRLTVL.

V and J are TRBV30 and TRBJ2-1, with a weak D call TRBD2 (5 bases). V lost 5 bases to trimming and J lost 8 bases, with 13 bases between them. CDR3 length: 12 amino acids. Germline V gene lookup returns CDR1 GTSNPN and CDR2 SVGIG (reference sequence). The CDR3 loop is CAWLGPDYEQFF. The CDR3, as DNA: TGTGCCTGGTTGGGCCCGGACTATGAGCAGTTCTTC.

CDR3: CASSQDQAASSSYEQYF. CDR3 DNA: TGTGCCAGCAGCCAAGATCAGGCGGCGTCGAGCTCCTACGAGCAGTACTTC. The chain links TRBV4-2 to TRBJ2-7; D gene ambiguous. The CDR3 sequence is 17 residues long. Germline-derived CDR1 and CDR2 are LGHNA and YNFKEQ. V lost 0 bases and J 0 bases, leaving 15 bases between the germline ends.

This sequence joins TRBV11-1 and TRBJ2-7; D is undetermined. Trimming pared 2 bases from V and 4 bases from J, leaving 9 bases between. CDR3 length: 13 amino acids. CDR1 and CDR2 (germline): SGHAT, FQDESV (reference sequence). CDR3 protein: CASSLPPTYEQYF. The CDR3 DNA sequence: TGTGCCAGCAGCTTACCGCCAACGTACGAGCAGTACTTC.

This clone was found once. The V and J genes are TRBV5-4 and TRBJ1-2; 10 bases are a match to TRBD1. The germline V gene encodes CDR1 SGHNT and CDR2 YYREEE (reference sequence). V dropped 4 bases and J dropped 5; count of bases not matched to a gene: 8. The CDR3 runs 15 residues. CDR3 residues: CASSRGQGGDYGYTF. CDR3 sequence (DNA): TGTGCCAGCAGCCGCGGACAGGGGGGCGATTATGGCTACACCTTC.

This clone was detected once. This CDR3 is CAWSVGFTGGNYGYTF. DNA of the CDR3: TGTGCCTGGAGTGTGGGCTTCACAGGGGGGAACTATGGCTACACCTTC. The J gene is TRBJ1-2, the V gene TRBV30, with 8 bases matching TRBD1. The CDR3 loop spans 16 amino acids. J was trimmed by 2 bases and V by 0 bases; bases with no gene match: 8. Germline loops: CDR1 GTSNPN, CDR2 SVGIG (reference sequence).

This chain uses TRBV30 with TRBJ2-5, with 8 bases identical to TRBD1. Germline V lookup: CDR1 GTSNPN, CDR2 SVGIG (reference sequence). The CDR3 contains 15 residues. The junction had 10 bases not matched to a gene; V was cut back by 2 bases and J by 5 bases. CDR3 protein: CAWSWVQGAGETQYF. CDR3 DNA: TGTGCCTGGAGTTGGGTTCAGGGGGCGGGGGAGACCCAGTACTTC.

This rearrangement joins TRBV27 to TRBJ2-2; the D gene could be TRBD1 or TRBD2 (6 bases each). The germline gives CDR1 MNHEY, CDR2 SMNVEV (reference sequence). The CDR3 runs 15 residues. The V and J ends lost 1 base and 3 bases respectively, with 9 bases between them. CDR3 sequence (DNA): TGTGCCAGCAGTTTATACAGGGAGGACACCGGGGAGCTGTTTTTT. Its protein is CASSLYREDTGELFF.

This clone was observed a few times. The chain couples TRBV18 to TRBJ1-5; 9 bases are a match to TRBD1. In germline, CDR1 is KGHSH, CDR2 LQKENI. The CDR3 length is 14 residues. Trimming cost V 6 bases and J 2 bases; bases outside gene matches: 2. DNA for the CDR3: TGTGCCAGCTCGCGGACAGGGGGCAATCAGCCCCAGCATTTT. It specifies CASSRTGGNQPQHF.